The 29 T cell receptor beta chains in this list originate from one sample, sequenced in a study of blood T cell repertoires in COVID-19. Repertoires were generated with immunoSEQ multiplex PCR, while TCRdb's copy carries only in-frame clones and drops some. The sample shows about 240,000 clones, 75% to 90% of them seen only once. Sequences were obtained from peripheral blood. The receptors derive from an elderly woman with COVID-19, enrolled during active disease.

CDR3 sequence: CASSPGTGGTEAFF. The CDR3 bases are TGTGCCAGCTCACCAGGGACAGGGGGCACTGAAGCTTTCTTT. V is TRBV18 and J is TRBJ1-1; 11 nucleotides align to TRBD1. The V gene end was trimmed by 2 bases and the J gene end by 4 bases; junction bases not matched to a gene: 0. The CDR3 covers 14 residues. Germline-derived CDR1 and CDR2 are KGHSH and LQKENI.

The rearrangement links TRBV3-1 (or the pseudogene TRBV3-2) to TRBJ2-3, with D uncertain. The germline V and J ends were trimmed by 4 bases and 7 bases, with 9 bases remaining between them. The CDR3 consists of 12 residues. CDR1 is LGHDT, CDR2 YNNKEL, per germline (reference sequence). CDR3 sequence: CASSPKSHTQYF. The CDR3 coding sequence is TGTGCCAGCAGCCCGAAGAGTCATACGCAGTATTTT.

The J gene is TRBJ2-3, the V gene TRBV5-1; a possible D gene is TRBD1 (9 bases). V lost 3 bases and J 5 bases, leaving 25 bases between the germline ends. Per the germline V gene, CDR1 is SGHRS and CDR2 is YFSETQ. The CDR3 loop spans 18 amino acids. The CDR3 bases are TGCGCCAGCAGCTCCCCACCGGGAGGGACAGGGAAACGAGATACGCAGTATTTT. This codes for CASSSPPGGTGKRDTQYF. The entire variable domain, with the rest obtained from reference TRBV5-1 and TRBJ2-3, is as follows: KAGVTQTPRYLIKTRGQQVTLSCSPISGHRSVSWYQQTPGQGLQFLFEYFSETQRNKGNFPGRFSGRQFSNSRSEMNVSTLELGDSALYLCASSSPPGGTGKRDTQYFGPGTRLTVL.

The chain is built from TRBV2 and TRBJ1-1; D is perhaps TRBD1 (5 bases). Germline loops: CDR1 SNHLY, CDR2 FYNNEI. This CDR3 has 15 amino acids. Deletions cut 5 bases from V and 3 bases from J, with 16 bases between. The CDR3 bases are TGTGCCAGCAGTTCCCCCGCTATCAGGGACACTGAAGCTTTCTTT. Its translation is CASSSPAIRDTEAFF.

Here the CDR3 DNA reads TGTGCCAGCACCCTGAGGGGGACAGGGAATGAAAAACTGTTTTTT. It specifies CASTLRGTGNEKLFF. The chain couples TRBV2 to TRBJ1-4, with TRBD1 matching 9 bases. Germline assignment: CDR1 SNHLY and CDR2 FYNNEI. After removal of 7 bases from V and 5 bases from J, the junction contained 8 bases not matched to a gene. The CDR3 consists of 15 residues.

V and J are TRBV28 and TRBJ1-1; 7 bases are a match to TRBD1. The CDR3 has 14 residues. Germline V lookup: CDR1 MDHEN, CDR2 SYDVKM. V was pared by 6 bases and J by 1 base, with 5 bases of the junction left unmatched. For the CDR3, the DNA is TGTGCCAGCAGCCTCAGACAGGGGAACACTGAAGCTTTCTTT. Protein: CASSLRQGNTEAFF.

This chain uses TRBV7-3 with TRBJ2-1; TRBD2 is a possible D gene (5 bases). The CDR3 totals 16 residues. V lost 5 bases and J 0 bases, leaving 14 bases between the germline ends. Looked up from germline, CDR1 is SGHTA and CDR2 is FQGTGA. This CDR3 reads CASSAGGFSSYNEQFF. In DNA form, the CDR3 reads TGTGCCAGCAGCGCTGGCGGGTTCAGCTCCTACAATGAGCAGTTCTTC.

The rearrangement links TRBV30 to TRBJ2-7; a weak D match, TRBD2 (7 bases). The CDR3 has 13 residues. CDR1 GTSNPN and CDR2 SVGIG come from the germline V gene (reference sequence). The V and J ends lost 7 bases and 0 bases respectively, with 13 bases between them. The CDR3 bases are TGTGCCTCGCGAGGGGGGGCCTCCTACGAGCAGTACTTC. The encoded protein is CASRGGASYEQYF. The whole variable domain, filled in from reference TRBV30 and TRBJ2-7, reads SQTIHQWPATLVQPVGSPLSLECTVEGTSNPNLYWYRQAAGRGLQLLFYSVGIGQISSEVPQNLSASRPQDRQFILSSKKLLLSDSGFYLCASRGGASYEQYFGPGTRLTVT.

The V and J genes are TRBV28 and TRBJ2-7, with D possibly matching TRBD1 (5 bases). Germline CDR1 and CDR2: MDHEN and SYDVKM. CDR3 length: 16 amino acids. Between the trimmed V and J ends, which lost 3 bases and 0 bases, there was a span of 15 bases. CDR3 nucleotides: TGTGCCAGCAGTTTTAGACAGTCCCTGCGCTCCTACGAGCAGTACTTC. Encoded protein: CASSFRQSLRSYEQYF. Together with reference TRBV28 and TRBJ2-7, the CDR3 gives the full variable domain: DVKVTQSSRYLVKRTGEKVFLECVQDMDHENMFWYRQDPGLGLRLIYFSYDVKMKEKGDIPEGYSVSREKKERFSLILESASTNQTSMYLCASSFRQSLRSYEQYFGPGTRLTVT.

The chain employs TRBV9 and TRBJ2-3; weak D call: TRBD2 (5 bases). CDR1 SGDLS and CDR2 YYNGEE come from the germline V gene. The CDR3 spans 16 residues. V lost 4 bases, J lost 5 bases, and 20 bases lay in between. This CDR3 is CASSSRKRKSGDTQYF. For the CDR3, the DNA is TGTGCCAGCAGCTCCCGCAAGCGGAAATCAGGAGATACGCAGTATTTT.

This clone was recorded a few times. The CDR3 sequence is CASSVGPLDRARTRELFF. The CDR3 nucleotides are TGTGCCAGCAGCGTAGGCCCCCTCGATAGAGCGAGAACCCGGGAGCTGTTTTTT. The chain links TRBV9 to TRBJ2-2; no reliable D call. Germline V gene data show CDR1 as SGDLS and CDR2 as YYNGEE. V was pared by 0 bases and J by 9 bases, with 24 bases between. The CDR3 length is 18 residues.

This clone showed up just once. The genes are TRBV30 and TRBJ1-2, with 9 nucleotides matching TRBD1. Losses at the gene ends were 5 bases for V and 4 bases for J; bases not matched to a gene: 5. The CDR3 loop spans 13 amino acids. CDR1 GTSNPN and CDR2 SVGIG come from the germline V gene (reference sequence). The CDR3 sequence is CAWGDRASYGYTF. The CDR3 bases are TGTGCCTGGGGGGACAGGGCCTCCTATGGCTACACCTTC.

The chain uses TRBV7-2 and TRBJ1-1, with TRBD1 as a possible D gene (6 bases). Germline V gene sequence: CDR1 SGHTA, CDR2 FQGNSA. The CDR3 loop spans 15 amino acids. Trimming cost V 2 bases and J 6 bases, with 16 bases left between them. DNA of the CDR3: TGTGCCAGCAGCTTAAGAGGACAGAGAGTATCTGAAGCTTTCTTT. Translated, it gives CASSLRGQRVSEAFF.

This clone was observed a handful of times. As DNA, the CDR3 is TGTGCCAGCAGCCACAACAGGGTCCGGCTGGGGGAGCAGTACTTC. The encoded protein is CASSHNRVRLGEQYF. The V call is TRBV3-1 (or the pseudogene TRBV3-2), the J call TRBJ2-7; D is possibly TRBD1 (6 bases). Germline-derived CDR1 and CDR2 are LGHDT and YNNKEL (reference sequence). Trimming pared 3 bases from V and 7 bases from J, leaving 19 bases between. There are 15 residues in the CDR3.

This chain uses TRBV5-1 with TRBJ2-3; weak D call: TRBD2 (5 bases). The CDR3 contains 13 residues. V dropped 3 bases and J dropped 6 bases, with 11 bases sitting between them. The V gene's germline CDR1 is SGHRS and CDR2 YFSETQ. The CDR3 loop is CASSSDWSDTQYF. The CDR3 DNA follows: TGCGCCAGCAGCTCGGACTGGTCCGATACGCAGTATTTT.

V and J are TRBV28 and TRBJ2-1; 8 bases map to TRBD2. J was trimmed by 0 bases and V by 7 bases; bases with no gene match: 8. The CDR3 totals 16 residues. CDR1 and CDR2 from the germline V gene are MDHEN and SYDVKM. CDR3 sequence: CASTSSGASSYNEQFF. CDR3 DNA: TGTGCCAGCACCAGTAGCGGGGCAAGCTCCTACAATGAGCAGTTCTTC.

V and J are TRBV7-8 and TRBJ2-2; D remains unclear. The CDR3 is made up of 17 amino acids. CDR1 SGHVS and CDR2 FQNEAQ come from the germline V gene. Trimming stripped 8 bases from V and 6 bases from J, with 25 bases between. The CDR3 is CASPPRSASEASGELFF. CDR3 in DNA: TGTGCCAGCCCTCCGAGGAGCGCCTCTGAAGCGTCCGGGGAGCTGTTTTTT.

This clone has a count of ten or more. The rearrangement uses TRBV6-5 and TRBJ2-7, with 11 bases matching TRBD2. V shed 7 bases, J shed 11 bases, and the junction held 10 bases outside the gene matches. This CDR3 is built from 13 residues. Germline V gene data show CDR1 as MNHEY and CDR2 as SVGAGI. The CDR3: CASTPGTSGREYF. The CDR3 DNA follows: TGTGCCAGCACCCCCGGGACTAGCGGTCGGGAGTACTTC.

The CDR3 is CASRGTRGEGTEAFF. CDR3 in DNA: TGCGCCAGCAGAGGAACAAGGGGCGAAGGCACTGAAGCTTTCTTT. The gene calls are TRBV5-1 and TRBJ1-1, with D perhaps TRBD1 (5 bases). Trimming took 5 bases from V and 4 from J, leaving 18 bases between them. Germline V gene sequence: CDR1 SGHRS, CDR2 YFSETQ. The CDR3 contains 15 residues.

The rearrangement uses TRBV5-1 and TRBJ1-4; TRBD1 aligns across 8 bases. The germline V gene encodes CDR1 SGHRS and CDR2 YFSETQ. J lost 5 bases, V lost 5 bases, and 8 bases had no gene match. This CDR3 comprises 15 residues. DNA of the CDR3: TGCGCCAGCAGGGCAACAGGGGGACCGAATGAAAAACTGTTTTTT. Its protein product is CASRATGGPNEKLFF.

J is TRBJ2-5 and V is TRBV27; no definite D call. From germline, CDR1 is MNHEY and CDR2 SMNVEV (reference sequence). The CDR3 totals 14 residues. Trimming shortened V by 2 bases and J by 7 bases, and 14 bases separated the two germline ends. The CDR3 sequence: CASSLGSSYWTQYF. CDR3 sequence (DNA): TGTGCCAGCAGTTTAGGTTCATCATACTGGACCCAGTACTTC.

The V call is TRBV19, the J call TRBJ2-3; 11 positions match TRBD1. The junction had 11 bases not matched to a gene; V was cut back by 7 bases and J by 5 bases. The CDR3 covers 16 residues. CDR1 and CDR2 from the germline V gene are LNHDA and SQIVND (reference sequence). CDR3 DNA sequence: TGTGCCAGTACCCATTTCGGACAGGGGGCCGGAGATACGCAGTATTTT. The encoded protein is CASTHFGQGAGDTQYF.

The rearrangement joins TRBV15 to TRBJ1-6; 9 bases align to TRBD1. From germline, CDR1 is LNHNV and CDR2 YYDKDF (reference sequence). With V trimmed by 0 bases and J by 10 bases, 4 bases remained unmatched. The CDR3 contains 15 residues. CDR3 nucleotide sequence: TGTGCCACCAGCAGAGAAGGGACAGGGAACTCACCCCTCCACTTT. This sequence encodes CATSREGTGNSPLHF.

The rearrangement joins TRBV4-1 to TRBJ2-5; TRBD2 agrees at 12 bases. J lost 1 base, V lost 4 bases, and 10 bases had no gene match. The CDR3 is 18 amino acids. Germline assignment: CDR1 MGHRA and CDR2 YSYEKL. The CDR3 loop reads CASSRAHGTSGLQETQYF. CDR3 bases: TGCGCCAGCAGCCGGGCACACGGGACTAGCGGGCTCCAAGAGACCCAGTACTTC.

This chain links TRBV27 with TRBJ1-2; maybe TRBD1 (5 bases). The CDR3 is 16 amino acids. Germline V gene lookup returns CDR1 MNHEY and CDR2 SMNVEV (reference sequence). V shed 6 bases and J shed 4 bases, with 21 bases lying between them. CDR3 nucleotides: TGTGCCAGCAGCTTAAGCCCCTCGGGGGTTTTCTATGGCTACACCTTC. It is translated as CASSLSPSGVFYGYTF.

This chain connects TRBV18 to TRBJ2-7, with 7 positions matching TRBD2. The CDR3 runs to 15 residues. The V gene's germline CDR1 is KGHSH and CDR2 LQKENI. Trimming took 2 bases from V and 6 from J; bases not matched to a gene: 10. CDR3 in DNA: TGTGCCAGCTCACCAGTCGCGGGAGTATCGGTCGAGCAGTACTTC. Translation gives CASSPVAGVSVEQYF.

The rearrangement joins TRBV6-6 to TRBJ1-6, with unresolved D. The CDR3 covers 13 residues. The germline V gene encodes CDR1 MNHNY and CDR2 SVGAGI (reference sequence). The V and J ends lost 2 bases and 9 bases respectively, with 8 bases between them. CDR3 amino acids: CASSYEELSPLHF. CDR3 nucleotide sequence: TGTGCCAGCAGTTACGAAGAGCTTTCACCCCTCCACTTT.

The chain has TRBV6-2 or TRBV6-3 and TRBJ2-5; 9 nucleotides align to TRBD1. CDR3 size: 15 residues. Germline trimming cut 2 bases from V and 3 bases from J; bases unmatched to any gene: 4. Germline-derived CDR1 and CDR2 are MNHEY and SVGEGT. CDR3: CASSYNRGREETQYF. In DNA form, the CDR3 reads TGTGCCAGCAGTTACAACAGGGGGCGCGAAGAGACCCAGTACTTC.

The chain joins TRBV7-9 to TRBJ2-5, with 7 positions matching TRBD1. The J segment lost 2 bases and the V segment lost 10 bases, leaving 7 bases of the junction unmatched. The germline gives CDR1 SEHNR, CDR2 FQNEAQ (reference sequence). The CDR3 covers 13 residues. This CDR3 reads CAIPGQLQETQYF. Written as DNA, the CDR3 is TGTGCCATCCCGGGACAGCTACAAGAGACCCAGTACTTC.